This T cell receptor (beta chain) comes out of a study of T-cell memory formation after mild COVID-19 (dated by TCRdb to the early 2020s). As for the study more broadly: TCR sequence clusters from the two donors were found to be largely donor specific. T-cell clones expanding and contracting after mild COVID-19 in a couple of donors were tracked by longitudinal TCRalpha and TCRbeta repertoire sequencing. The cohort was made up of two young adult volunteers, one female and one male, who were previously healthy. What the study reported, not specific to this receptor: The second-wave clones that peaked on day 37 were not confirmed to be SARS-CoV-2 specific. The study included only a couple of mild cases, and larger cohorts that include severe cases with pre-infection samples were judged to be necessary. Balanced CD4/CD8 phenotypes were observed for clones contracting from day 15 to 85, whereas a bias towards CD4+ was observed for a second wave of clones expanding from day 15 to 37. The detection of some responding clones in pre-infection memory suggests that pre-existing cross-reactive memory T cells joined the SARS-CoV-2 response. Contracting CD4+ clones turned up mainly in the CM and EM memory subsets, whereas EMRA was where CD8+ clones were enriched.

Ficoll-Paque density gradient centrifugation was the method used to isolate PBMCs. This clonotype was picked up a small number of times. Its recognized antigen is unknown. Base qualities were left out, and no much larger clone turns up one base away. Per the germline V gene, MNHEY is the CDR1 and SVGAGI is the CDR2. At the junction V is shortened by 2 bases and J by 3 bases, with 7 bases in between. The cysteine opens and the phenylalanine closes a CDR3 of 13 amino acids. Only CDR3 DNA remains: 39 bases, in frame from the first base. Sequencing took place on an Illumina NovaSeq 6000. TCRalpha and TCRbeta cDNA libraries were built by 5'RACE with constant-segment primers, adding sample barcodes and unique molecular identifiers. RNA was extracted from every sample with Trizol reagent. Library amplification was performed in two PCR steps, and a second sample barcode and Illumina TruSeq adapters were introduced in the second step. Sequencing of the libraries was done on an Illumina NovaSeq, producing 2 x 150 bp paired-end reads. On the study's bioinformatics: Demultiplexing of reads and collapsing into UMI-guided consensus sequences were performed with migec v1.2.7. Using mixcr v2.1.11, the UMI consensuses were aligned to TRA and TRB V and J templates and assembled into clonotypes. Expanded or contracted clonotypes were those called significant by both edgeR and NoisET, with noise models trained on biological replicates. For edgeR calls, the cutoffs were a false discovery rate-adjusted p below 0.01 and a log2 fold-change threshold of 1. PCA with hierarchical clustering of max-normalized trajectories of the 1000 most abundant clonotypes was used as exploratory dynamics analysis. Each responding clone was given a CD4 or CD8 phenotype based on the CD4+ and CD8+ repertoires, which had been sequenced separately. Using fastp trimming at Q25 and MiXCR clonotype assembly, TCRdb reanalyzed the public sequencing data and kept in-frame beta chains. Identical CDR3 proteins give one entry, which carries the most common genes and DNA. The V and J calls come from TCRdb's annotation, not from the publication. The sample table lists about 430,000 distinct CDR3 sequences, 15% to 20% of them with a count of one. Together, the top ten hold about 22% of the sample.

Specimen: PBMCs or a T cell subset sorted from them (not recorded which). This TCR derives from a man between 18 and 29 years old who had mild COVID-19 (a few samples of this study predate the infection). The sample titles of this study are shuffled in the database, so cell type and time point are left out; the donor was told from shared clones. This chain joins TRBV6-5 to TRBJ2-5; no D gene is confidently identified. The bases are TGTGCCAGCAGTTACGCCGGAGAAGAGACCCAGTACTTC. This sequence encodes CASSYAGEETQYF.